Each of the 19 T cell receptor beta chains below was sequenced from the same sample in a study of Graves' ophthalmopathy and Graves' hyperthyroidism. RNA transcripts provided the template for amplifying TCR beta CDR3 regions. HTBI primers primed a first-round RT-PCR, and a second-round multiplex PCR followed. TCRdb independently ran MiXCR on the multiplex PCR reads; one entry per CDR3 protein. The table includes approximately 460,000 distinct CDR3 sequences, approximately 15% detected once. Material: blood. The receptor source for this set is a woman in her 30s with Graves' ophthalmopathy.

This clonotype has a handful of counts. The gene calls are TRBV27 and TRBJ1-5; D is possibly TRBD1 (5 bases). Per germline, CDR1 MNHEY and CDR2 SMNVEV (reference sequence). The V gene lost 5 bases and the J gene lost 7 bases, with 21 bases spanning the gap. The CDR3 is made up of 16 amino acids. CDR3 coding DNA: TGTGCCAGCAGTATTCAAGCTCAAGTAGGGGTCCAGCCCCAGCATTTT. Translating gives CASSIQAQVGVQPQHF.

This clonotype was counted ten times or more. The chain combines TRBV2 with TRBJ1-5; 9 bases agree with TRBD1. Germline V gene data show CDR1 as SNHLY and CDR2 as FYNNEI. The CDR3 consists of 14 residues. V was pared by 5 bases and J by 8 bases, with 7 bases of the junction left unmatched. The CDR3 nucleotides are TGTGCCAGCAGTATGGGGGACAGGGTGAAGCCCCAGCATTTT. Translated: CASSMGDRVKPQHF.

Turning to this clonotype: A much larger clone lies one base from this, so it may be a read error. The chain combines TRBV12-3 or TRBV12-4 with TRBJ1-1; 7 bases align to TRBD1. The CDR3 contains 13 residues. The CDR3 loop is CVSSHRGPNEAFF. The CDR3 DNA reads TGTGTCAGCAGTCACAGGGGCCCTAATGAAGCTTTCTTT.

This clonotype was seen repeatedly, ten times or more. This chain links TRBV5-1 with TRBJ1-2; D perhaps matches TRBD1 (6 bases). The V end was cut by 4 bases, the J end by 4 bases, with 14 bases between. Germline V gives CDR1 SGHRS, CDR2 YFSETQ. This CDR3 spans 14 amino acids. As DNA, the CDR3 is TGCGCCAGCAGCGAGACAGGATGGGGCTATGGCTACACCTTC. This encodes CASSETGWGYGYTF.

The chain uses TRBV6-1 and TRBJ2-7; 12 nucleotides match TRBD1. The CDR3 is 16 amino acids. The V segment lost 6 bases and the J segment 3 bases; nucleotides outside the gene matches: 9. Germline lookup yields CDR1 MNHNS and CDR2 SASEGT. CDR3 protein: CASRTRGQGAVYEQYF. CDR3 nucleotides: TGTGCCAGCAGAACAAGGGGACAGGGGGCAGTCTACGAGCAGTACTTC.

At least ten counts were recorded for this clonotype. The J gene is TRBJ1-1, the V gene TRBV6-5, with D possibly TRBD1 on 6 matching bases. The germline gives CDR1 MNHEY, CDR2 SVGAGI. The CDR3 consists of 12 residues. With 5 bases removed from V and 10 bases from J, the gap between germline ends came to 14 bases. The CDR3 bases are TGTGCCAGCAGTAACCTTGCAGGGGCAGCTTTCTTT. This sequence encodes CASSNLAGAAFF.

The V and J genes are TRBV12-3 or TRBV12-4 and TRBJ2-7; 7 bases map to TRBD2. The CDR3 has 14 amino acids. With V trimmed by 3 bases and J by 0 bases, 2 bases remained unmatched. Here the CDR3 DNA reads TGTGCCAGCAGTTTGAAGCGGGGCTCCTACGAGCAGTACTTC. Translated, it gives CASSLKRGSYEQYF.

This clonotype was recorded at least ten times. The chain joins TRBV6-5 to TRBJ1-6; D unclear. V lost 0 bases to trimming and J lost 7 bases, with 16 bases between them. The germline V gene encodes CDR1 MNHEY and CDR2 SVGAGI. The length of the CDR3 is 17 residues. This CDR3 is CASSYSPGRDWNSPLHF. DNA for the CDR3: TGTGCCAGCAGTTACTCGCCAGGCCGAGATTGGAATTCACCCCTCCACTTT.

This clonotype was counted many times. This chain uses TRBV7-9 with TRBJ1-2; D is unresolved. Between the trimmed V and J ends, which lost 2 bases and 8 bases, there was a span of 12 bases. Germline V gene lookup returns CDR1 SEHNR and CDR2 FQNEAQ (reference sequence). The CDR3 extends over 13 amino acids. The CDR3 DNA sequence: TGTGCCAGCAGCTTAAAAATCTACGACGGCTACACCTTC. Encoded protein: CASSLKIYDGYTF. The whole variable domain, remainder taken from reference TRBV7-9 and TRBJ1-2, is DTGVSQNPRHKITKRGQNVTFRCDPISEHNRLYWYRQTLGQGPEFLTYFQNEAQLEKSRLLSDRFSAERPKGSFSTLEIQRTEQGDSAMYLCASSLKIYDGYTFGSGTRLTVV.

This clonotype was observed many times. The rearrangement joins TRBV12-3 or TRBV12-4 to TRBJ1-2, with D perhaps TRBD1 (5 bases). Trimming removed 6 bases at V and 7 bases at J, with 15 bases between. The CDR3 length is 13 residues. The CDR3 spells CASSLGPPLGYTF. The CDR3 coding sequence is TGTGCCAGCAGCCTGGGACCGCCGCTTGGCTACACCTTC.

The chain couples TRBV7-8 to TRBJ1-2; 7 bases agree with TRBD1. This CDR3 comprises 13 residues. J lost 6 bases, V lost 5 bases, and 6 bases had no gene match. Germline V gene lookup returns CDR1 SGHVS and CDR2 FQNEAQ. The CDR3 DNA reads as TGTGCCAGCAGCACCCCGCAGGGGGATGGCTACACCTTC. It specifies CASSTPQGDGYTF.

The rearrangement uses TRBV6-2 or TRBV6-3 and TRBJ1-1; possibly TRBD1 for D (6 bases). The V end lost 8 bases, the J end lost 3 bases, and 13 bases lay between the germline ends. The CDR3 spans 13 residues. CDR1 is MNHEY, CDR2 SVGEGT, per germline. CDR3 coding DNA: TGTGCCAGCTGGAAACAGGGCTACACTGAAGCTTTCTTT. This encodes CASWKQGYTEAFF.

In this sample, this clonotype turned up many times. V and J are TRBV7-2 and TRBJ1-1; 11 bases line up with TRBD1. V was pared by 3 bases and J by 6 bases, with 3 bases of the junction left unmatched. CDR1 SGHTA and CDR2 FQGNSA come from the germline V gene. This CDR3 comprises 14 residues. CDR3: CASSLVGQGAEAFF. In nucleotides, the CDR3 is TGTGCCAGCAGCTTGGTGGGACAGGGGGCTGAAGCTTTCTTT.

This clonotype was observed at least ten times. The chain employs TRBV28 and TRBJ2-4, with 7 bases lining up with TRBD2. The length of the CDR3 is 15 residues. Trimming removed 2 bases from V and 7 bases from J; junction bases left unmatched: 8. The V gene's germline CDR1 is MDHEN and CDR2 SYDVKM. The CDR3 DNA is TGTGCCAGCAGTTTAAGTACCCCGGGGGGTAACATTCAGTACTTC. Protein: CASSLSTPGGNIQYF. Full variable domain (outside the CDR3, taken from reference TRBV28 and TRBJ2-4): DVKVTQSSRYLVKRTGEKVFLECVQDMDHENMFWYRQDPGLGLRLIYFSYDVKMKEKGDIPEGYSVSREKKERFSLILESASTNQTSMYLCASSLSTPGGNIQYFGAGTRLSVL.

There are many counts of this clonotype. This rearrangement joins TRBV5-1 to TRBJ1-1; TRBD1 might be the D (6 bases). Between the trimmed V and J ends, which lost 4 bases and 1 base, there was a span of 17 bases. Germline CDR1 SGHRS, CDR2 YFSETQ. This CDR3 has 16 amino acids. CDR3 amino acids: CASSPSVLGGNTEAFF. CDR3 in DNA: TGCGCCAGCAGCCCCTCCGTGTTAGGGGGGAACACTGAAGCTTTCTTT.

This clonotype showed up just a few times. The rearrangement uses TRBV4-3 and TRBJ2-7; D remains unclear. CDR1 LGHNA and CDR2 YSLEER come from the germline V gene. V was trimmed by 3 bases and J by 3 bases, leaving 12 bases between them. This CDR3 contains 14 residues. CDR3 sequence: CASSQLRYNYEQYF. The CDR3 bases are TGCGCCAGCAGCCAGCTACGGTACAACTACGAGCAGTACTTC.

This clonotype appeared many times. This chain links TRBV14 with TRBJ2-5; perhaps TRBD1 as D (6 bases). Germline-derived CDR1 and CDR2 are SGHDN and FVKESK. This CDR3 spans 15 amino acids. Deletions cut 6 bases from V and 2 bases from J, with 16 bases between. The CDR3 DNA sequence: TGTGCCAGCAGGGACTCGAAACAGGGACAAGAGACCCAGTACTTC. Amino acid sequence: CASRDSKQGQETQYF.

This clonotype occurred many times. The chain is built from TRBV2 and TRBJ1-6; D is uncertain. This CDR3 is built from 15 residues. V dropped 4 bases and J dropped 2 bases, with 9 bases sitting between them. Germline V lookup: CDR1 SNHLY, CDR2 FYNNEI. The CDR3 spells CASSVRSPYNSPLHF. CDR3 DNA sequence: TGTGCCAGCAGTGTACGCTCCCCCTATAATTCACCCCTCCACTTT.

This clonotype was recorded many times. The genes are TRBV7-9 and TRBJ1-1, with TRBD1 as a possible D gene (6 bases). The CDR3 is 14 amino acids. V was trimmed by 2 bases and J by 2 bases, leaving 9 bases between them. Germline CDR1 reads SEHNR; CDR2 reads FQNEAQ (reference sequence). The CDR3, as DNA: TGTGCCAGCAGCTTAAGGGGGGACAACACTGAAGCTTTCTTT. It translates to CASSLRGDNTEAFF.